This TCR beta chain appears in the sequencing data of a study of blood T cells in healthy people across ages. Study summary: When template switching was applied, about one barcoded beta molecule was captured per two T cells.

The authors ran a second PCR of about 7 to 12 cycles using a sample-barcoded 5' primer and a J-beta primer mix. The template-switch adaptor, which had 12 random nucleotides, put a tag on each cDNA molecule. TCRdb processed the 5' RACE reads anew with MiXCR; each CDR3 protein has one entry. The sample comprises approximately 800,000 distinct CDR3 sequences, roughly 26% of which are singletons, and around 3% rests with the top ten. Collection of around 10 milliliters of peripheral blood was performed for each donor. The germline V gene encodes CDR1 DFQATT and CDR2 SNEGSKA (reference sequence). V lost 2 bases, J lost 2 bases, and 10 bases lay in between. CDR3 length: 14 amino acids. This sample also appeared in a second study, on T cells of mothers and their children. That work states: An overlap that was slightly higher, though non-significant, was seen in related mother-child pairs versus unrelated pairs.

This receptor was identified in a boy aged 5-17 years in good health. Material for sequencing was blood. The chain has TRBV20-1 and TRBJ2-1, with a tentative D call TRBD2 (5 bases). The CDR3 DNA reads TGCAGTGCTAGAATGAGGGCGGCCTACAATGAGCAGTTCTTC. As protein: CSARMRAAYNEQFF.